Each of the 24 T cell receptor beta chains below was sequenced from the same sample in a study of a mutant IDH1 vaccine in newly diagnosed glioma. Time point noted: week 5, during vaccination. Doses of 300 ug of mutant IDH1 20-mer peptide were given with topical imiquimod. For these receptors, no antigen is known. Assay: immunoSEQ multiplex PCR; the TCRdb copy retains only in-frame clones and omits some. The sample has tens of thousands of clones, roughly nine tenths seen once. Sequenced here: PBMCs, sampled from a glioma patient whose treatment included an IDH1 peptide vaccine. The receptor source for this set is a woman aged 45 to 65 with glioma.

V gene TRBV9 combines with J gene TRBJ2-2; perhaps TRBD1 as D (7 bases). This CDR3 contains 16 residues. Germline lookup yields CDR1 SGDLS and CDR2 YYNGEE. Trimming cost V 4 bases and J 4 bases, with 17 bases left between them. The CDR3, as DNA: TGTGCCAGCAGCCCACTCCGACAGGGAGGCACCGGGGAGCTGTTTTTT. It yields the protein CASSPLRQGGTGELFF.

V and J are TRBV28 and TRBJ2-7; 7 bases map to TRBD1. The CDR3 is made up of 18 amino acids. The trim removed 2 bases at V and 3 bases at J, leaving 16 bases unmatched. Germline V gene sequence: CDR1 MDHEN, CDR2 SYDVKM. The CDR3 DNA reads as TGTGCCAGCAGTTTAGGTCGGTGGGCAAAGGACAGGATCTACGAGCAGTACTTC. Encoded protein: CASSLGRWAKDRIYEQYF.

V is TRBV19 and J is TRBJ1-4; D not resolved. CDR3 length equals 16 residues. V lost 3 bases to trimming and J lost 0 bases, with 11 bases between them. Germline loops: CDR1 LNHDA, CDR2 SQIVND (reference sequence). The chain's CDR3 is CASSIWSPSTNEKLFF. The DNA of the CDR3 is TGTGCCAGTAGTATTTGGTCGCCATCAACTAATGAAAAACTGTTTTTT.

CDR3 in DNA: TGTGCCAGCAGCTTAATGGGACTAGCGGAATATGAGCAGTTCTTC. This sequence encodes CASSLMGLAEYEQFF. This chain uses TRBV7-3 with TRBJ2-1, with 11 bases that match TRBD2. Trimming at V came to 1 base and at J to 8 bases, leaving 4 bases not matched to a gene. The CDR3 is 15 amino acids. The germline V gene has CDR1 SGHTA and CDR2 FQGTGA.

This chain links TRBV11-1 with TRBJ2-5; D uncertain. Germline CDR1 is SGHAT and CDR2 is FQDESV (reference sequence). With 3 bases removed from V and 4 bases from J, the gap between germline ends came to 3 bases. The CDR3 has 11 residues. The CDR3 coding sequence is TGTGCCAGCAGCTTTACAGAGACCCAGTACTTC. Protein sequence: CASSFTETQYF.

The chain has TRBV19 and TRBJ2-7; D is tentatively TRBD1 or TRBD2 (6 bases each). Germline assignment: CDR1 LNHDA and CDR2 SQIVND (reference sequence). The CDR3 spans 13 residues. Deletions cut 0 bases from V and 6 bases from J, with 9 bases between. The CDR3 is CASSIDGGGEQYF. The CDR3 region has the DNA TGTGCCAGTAGTATAGACGGAGGGGGCGAGCAGTACTTC.

The gene calls are TRBV28 and TRBJ2-3; 8 positions agree with TRBD2. CDR3 length equals 18 residues. V shed 2 bases, J shed 2 bases, and the junction held 12 bases outside the gene matches. Germline V gene lookup returns CDR1 MDHEN and CDR2 SYDVKM. The CDR3 coding sequence is TGTGCCAGCAGTTTAACCCCCTTTGAGCGGGGGTACACAGATACGCAGTATTTT. This translates into CASSLTPFERGYTDTQYF.

The chain joins TRBV5-1 to TRBJ2-1, with 8 bases matching TRBD1. Germline trimming cut 3 bases from V and 5 bases from J; bases unmatched to any gene: 4. The CDR3 runs to 14 residues. Germline CDR1 is SGHRS and CDR2 is YFSETQ. CDR3 region: CASSSDRENNEQFF. The CDR3, as DNA: TGCGCCAGCAGCTCGGACAGGGAAAACAATGAGCAGTTCTTC. The entire variable domain, with the rest obtained from reference TRBV5-1 and TRBJ2-1, is as follows: KAGVTQTPRYLIKTRGQQVTLSCSPISGHRSVSWYQQTPGQGLQFLFEYFSETQRNKGNFPGRFSGRQFSNSRSEMNVSTLELGDSALYLCASSSDRENNEQFFGPGTRLTVL.

CDR3 sequence (DNA): TGTGCCAGCAGGACGGGACAGATCACAGATACGCAGTATTTT. It translates to CASRTGQITDTQYF. The rearrangement uses TRBV6-1 and TRBJ2-3; TRBD1 aligns across 7 bases. The CDR3 is 14 residues long. V shed 6 bases, J shed 2 bases, and the junction held 5 bases outside the gene matches. Germline V gene lookup returns CDR1 MNHNS and CDR2 SASEGT.

The chain links TRBV5-1 to TRBJ1-6; D is perhaps TRBD1 (6 bases). The CDR3 has 15 amino acids. CDR1 and CDR2 from the germline V gene are SGHRS and YFSETQ. Trimming cost V 2 bases and J 7 bases, with 13 bases left between them. In nucleotides, the CDR3 is TGCGCCAGCAGCTTTAGGACAGACATGAATTCACCCCTCCACTTT. It specifies CASSFRTDMNSPLHF.

This clone has just one count. This rearrangement joins TRBV7-9 to TRBJ2-5; weak D call: TRBD2 (6 bases). TRBJ2-7 explains the end of the DNA better; the J call may be wrong. Germline assignment: CDR1 SEHNR and CDR2 FQNEAQ (reference sequence). CDR3 length equals 14 residues. Written as DNA, the CDR3 is TGTGCCAGCAGCTTCCCATACGGGAGTTACGAGCAGTACTTC. It encodes CASSFPYGSYEQYF.

V and J are TRBV6-5 and TRBJ1-4; no clear D gene. This CDR3 region has 13 residues. The germline V gene has CDR1 MNHEY and CDR2 SVGAGI. The V end was cut by 5 bases, the J end by 14 bases, with 18 bases between. The CDR3 coding sequence is TGTGCCAGCAGTCCTCCCCCGGGCGATGGCCTGTTTTTT. Its translation is CASSPPPGDGLFF.

The chain joins TRBV5-1 to TRBJ2-2; 7 bases match TRBD1. Unmatched junction bases numbered 7, after V lost 1 base and J lost 1 base. CDR3 length equals 17 residues. CDR1 is SGHRS, CDR2 YFSETQ, per germline. CDR3 loop: CASSLSLGTENTGELFF. In nucleotides, the CDR3 is TGCGCCAGCAGCTTGAGTCTTGGGACAGAGAACACCGGGGAGCTGTTTTTT. Full variable domain (outside the CDR3, taken from reference TRBV5-1 and TRBJ2-2): KAGVTQTPRYLIKTRGQQVTLSCSPISGHRSVSWYQQTPGQGLQFLFEYFSETQRNKGNFPGRFSGRQFSNSRSEMNVSTLELGDSALYLCASSLSLGTENTGELFFGEGSRLTVL.

This clone was seen a single time. The chain is built from TRBV2 and TRBJ2-4; no definite D call. The CDR3 totals 14 residues. The V end was cut by 3 bases, the J end by 6 bases, with 12 bases between. Germline values: CDR1 SNHLY, CDR2 FYNNEI. This CDR3 reads CASSDTRTANIQYF. DNA of the CDR3: TGTGCCAGCAGTGATACGCGGACGGCAAACATTCAGTACTTC.

Remarks on this clone: Other DNA sequences in this sample translate to the same CDR3. V is TRBV6-1 and J is TRBJ2-7, with D tentatively TRBD1 or TRBD2 (6 bases each). Between the trimmed V and J ends, which lost 2 bases and 6 bases, there was a span of 17 bases. Per germline, CDR1 MNHNS and CDR2 SASEGT. CDR3 length: 15 residues. CDR3 in amino acids: CASSESIGGWGEQYF. CDR3 in DNA: TGTGCCAGCAGTGAATCAATAGGGGGGTGGGGCGAGCAGTACTTC.

The chain employs TRBV6-6 and TRBJ1-4; the D is unclear. CDR3 size: 14 residues. Germline loops: CDR1 MNHNY, CDR2 SVGAGI (reference sequence). Trimming shortened V by 6 bases and J by 0 bases, and 8 bases separated the two germline ends. CDR3 protein: CASSQRATNEKLFF. The CDR3 bases are TGTGCCAGCAGCCAGAGGGCAACTAATGAAAAACTGTTTTTT.

This clone was counted a few times. This sequence joins TRBV5-1 and TRBJ2-5; no definite D call. Germline V CDR1 and CDR2: SGHRS, YFSETQ. The V end lost 2 bases, the J end lost 3 bases, and 5 bases lay between the germline ends. The CDR3 extends over 12 amino acids. CDR3 in DNA: TGCGCCAGCAGCTTCTCGGAAGAGACCCAGTACTTC. Encoded protein: CASSFSEETQYF.

The chain links TRBV7-9 to TRBJ2-5, with 7 bases aligning to TRBD1. V trimming: 5 bases; J trimming: 3 bases; junction bases outside the gene matches: 3. In germline, CDR1 is SEHNR, CDR2 FQNEAQ (reference sequence). This CDR3 comprises 13 residues. In DNA form, the CDR3 reads TGTGCCAGCAGCCACGACAGGGAAGAGACCCAGTACTTC. It is translated as CASSHDREETQYF.

The rearrangement joins TRBV28 to TRBJ2-7; a possible D gene is TRBD1 (5 bases). Germline V CDR1 and CDR2: MDHEN, SYDVKM. V lost 6 bases and J 4 bases, leaving 10 bases between the germline ends. This CDR3 spans 12 amino acids. The CDR3 protein is CASSQGLYEQYF. The CDR3 DNA sequence: TGTGCCAGCAGCCAGGGCTTATACGAGCAGTACTTC.

This rearrangement joins TRBV6-5 to TRBJ1-1; D gene uncertain. CDR1 MNHEY and CDR2 SVGAGI come from the germline V gene. The CDR3 has 14 residues. Between the trimmed V and J ends, which lost 5 bases and 3 bases, there was a span of 13 bases. CDR3 nucleotides: TGTGCCAGCAGTCGGTGGGAGGGTTACACTGAAGCTTTCTTT. It yields the protein CASSRWEGYTEAFF.

The CDR3 DNA reads as TGTGCCAGCAGATTAGCGGGACAGACTTCCTACGAGCAGTACTTC. Its protein is CASRLAGQTSYEQYF. The chain has TRBV6-5 and TRBJ2-5, with TRBD2 as a possible D gene (8 bases). The DNA end is more similar to TRBJ2-7, so the J call may be wrong. Germline CDR1 and CDR2: MNHEY and SVGAGI. The CDR3 spans 15 residues.

This chain connects TRBV7-9 to TRBJ2-2; D is ambiguous. Trimming cost V 2 bases and J 2 bases, with 6 bases left between them. This CDR3 is 14 amino acids long. Germline V gene lookup returns CDR1 SEHNR and CDR2 FQNEAQ (reference sequence). CDR3 DNA sequence: TGTGCCAGCAGCTTAAGCCACAACACCGGGGAGCTGTTTTTT. It codes for CASSLSHNTGELFF.

V is TRBV28 and J is TRBJ2-5, with TRBD1 identical over 7 bases. The CDR3 extends over 14 amino acids. Looked up from germline, CDR1 is MDHEN and CDR2 is SYDVKM. V was pared by 4 bases and J by 5 bases, with 7 bases of the junction left unmatched. The CDR3 loop is CASSSPDRVETQYF. Here the CDR3 DNA reads TGTGCCAGCAGTTCCCCCGACAGGGTTGAGACCCAGTACTTC.

The table lists this clone with a count of one. J is TRBJ2-2 and V is TRBV7-2; the match to TRBD1 covers 7 bases. The CDR3 loop spans 17 amino acids. The V gene's germline CDR1 is SGHTA and CDR2 FQGNSA. With 1 base clipped from V and 0 bases from J, the junction kept 5 bases outside the gene matches. For the CDR3, the DNA is TGTGCCAGCAGCTTAGGTCAGGGGGTTTCGAACACCGGGGAGCTGTTTTTT. Encoded protein: CASSLGQGVSNTGELFF.